This T cell receptor (beta chain) was captured by sequencing in a study of shared clonotypes between healthy human individuals (dated by TCRdb to 2020 to 2022). General notes on the study: The cohort included three men and a couple of women between 18 and 49 years of age. For each donor, CD4 naive and CD4 memory were each given three plates, CD8 naive was given two plates, and CD8 memory was given one plate. The study deeply sequenced blood TCR repertoires of five healthy adults to estimate repertoire size and the extent of clonotype sharing between individuals. Libraries were prepared and TCR repertoires were sequenced by different laboratories using diverse techniques, in order to increase sequencing depth and limit assay-specific biases. Between about 0.94 and 8.9 billion PBMCs per donor were obtained by leukapheresis.

The donors were healthy, HIV-negative adults with no recently reported acute infections or vaccinations. Every donor was a Caucasian adult residing in Nashville, Tennessee, USA. CD4+ T cells were enriched through magnetic negative selection, after which naive cells were positively selected on CD45RA and the remaining negative fraction served as the memory subset. Blood was obtained by leukapheresis, after which PBMCs were separated by Ficoll-Histopaque density gradient centrifugation and cryopreserved in liquid nitrogen vapor phase. Purity and quantity of every magnetically sorted T cell population were checked by analytical flow cytometry. Genomic DNA was isolated from each sorted fraction and quantified by UV absorbance on a Nanodrop 2000c. V is cut back by 4 bases and J by 5 bases, with 3 bases in the junction unmatched. Reading from cysteine to phenylalanine, the CDR3 counts 14 amino acids. Only CDR3 DNA remains: 42 bases, in frame from the first base. CDR1 SNHLY and CDR2 FYNNEI were looked up in the germline V gene.

Broader findings and caveats from the paper: Based on pairwise subsampling, the degree of clonotype sharing among donors was expected to be affected by sequencing depth. Estimated clonotype richness was generally larger for naive than for memory subsets. When a handful of donors were compared, the shared fraction of clonotypes was around 5% for naive CD4, approximately 3.3% for naive CD8, 2.3% for memory CD4, and less than 0.5% for memory CD8. Because the study included a small number of donors, the genetic and exposure-history diversity represented was limited. Rarefaction of sorted-subset datasets indicated incomplete sequencing despite the large sequencing depth. Sampling was limited to blood, and TCR repertoires in tissue likely differ from TCR repertoires in blood. Compared with non-shared clonotypes, the clonotypes found in all four sorted-subset donors had higher generation probabilities.

Using the deep immunoSEQ assay, multiplex PCR amplified TCR CDR3 regions from genomic DNA. Extracted genomic DNA from each cell subset was spread evenly across all wells of several immunoSEQ 96-well plates, with each plate serving as a replicate. For sorted subsets, around 0.2 ug genomic DNA, equal to 30,000 or so T cell genomes, was loaded into each replicate PCR. Purified libraries were quantified with a Qubit 3.0 fluorometer, sized on a Bioanalyzer 2100, and re-quantified with the KAPA Library Quantification kit. Every immunoSEQ 96-well plate was sequenced on a dedicated single-read 150-cycle Illumina NextSeq 550 flow cell. Processing in the source paper ran as follows. Because only junctional sequences without quality scores were contained in the immunoSEQ output, filtering matching that applied to full-length reads could not be performed. Sequences were annotated with PyIR, a Python wrapper for IgBLAST v1.9, using IMGT germline references to assign V/J genes and CDR3. Reads were removed for weak V/J assignments (E-value above 1e-6), missing CDR3, stop codons, out-of-frame junctions, or ambiguous translated residues. V3J clonotypes were defined as sequences sharing an identical inferred V gene, J gene, and CDR3 amino acid sequence. The percentage overlap between two repertoires was calculated by dividing the number of shared unique clonotypes by the size of the smaller repertoire. RTK rarefaction, the Chao1 estimator, and Recon v2.1 estimates of unobserved clonotypes were used to assess repertoire richness. For all TCRbeta clonotypes obtained by the gDNA method from several donors, generation probabilities were computed with OLGA. TCRdb provides this immuneACCESS table in a form limited to in-frame rearrangements. Some clones are lacking; in checked studies, under half of them reflect an unresolved V gene, and why the rest are absent is not known. V, J and clone size were drawn from that table, and D and trimming were deduced from the DNA. This sample comprises about 2.4 million clones, more than 85% of them detected only once. Clones ranked in the top ten supply approximately 0.36% of the sample.

As to this clone: Its antigen is currently not known. No base-level quality is on record; no much larger clone is a single base apart.

The sequence links TRBV2 to TRBJ2-5, with 11 junctional bases fitting TRBD2. Sequenced material: naive CD4+ T cells from PBMCs. The cell subset or site label for this specimen denotes: CD45RA+ positively selected. The source of this sequence is a young man in good health. Some clones in this sample may be carry-over from other donors' samples. The CDR3 here reads CASSGASGRETQYF. The nucleotide sequence reads as follows: TGTGCCAGCAGTGGGGCTAGCGGGAGGGAGACCCAGTACTTC.